The 22 T cell receptor beta chains reported below all come from one sample, sequenced in a study of T-cell memory formation after mild COVID-19. TCRdb analysed the 5' RACE reads with MiXCR anew, one entry per CDR3 protein. The profile shows 350,000 to 500,000 distinct CDR3 sequences, around 20% of them singletons. Sequencing was done on a sample of PBMCs or a T cell subset sorted from them (not recorded which). The receptor set was obtained from an adult woman who had mild COVID-19 (a few samples of this study predate the infection). Cell type and time point are not known.

The V gene is TRBV18, the J gene TRBJ1-5; D is possibly TRBD1 (5 bases). From germline, CDR1 is KGHSH and CDR2 LQKENI. V lost 3 bases to trimming and J lost 4 bases, with 13 bases between them. The CDR3 is 15 amino acids. The CDR3 region has the DNA TGTGCCAGCTCACCCGGCGCAGGGAAGAATCAGCCCCAGCATTTT. Encoded protein: CASSPGAGKNQPQHF.

The V gene is TRBV24-1, the J gene TRBJ2-7, with TRBD1 matching 8 bases. Per germline, CDR1 KGHDR and CDR2 SFDVKD. The CDR3 loop spans 16 amino acids. V dropped 5 bases and J dropped 2; count of bases not matched to a gene: 10. CDR3 in amino acids: CATSASGQGNPYEQYF. The CDR3, as DNA: TGTGCCACCAGTGCCTCCGGACAGGGAAATCCCTACGAGCAGTACTTC.

This clonotype was counted only a few times. The genes are TRBV18 and TRBJ2-1; 9 bases fit TRBD2. This CDR3 is built from 15 residues. The V segment lost 2 bases and the J segment 7 bases; nucleotides outside the gene matches: 6. Per germline, CDR1 KGHSH and CDR2 LQKENI. CDR3 region: CASSPILTSGNEQFF. The DNA of the CDR3 is TGTGCCAGCTCACCAATTTTGACTAGCGGAAATGAGCAGTTCTTC. The variable domain in full, with the rest retrieved from reference TRBV18 and TRBJ2-1, is NAGVMQNPRHLVRRRGQEARLRCSPMKGHSHVYWYRQLPEEGLKFMVYLQKENIIDESGMPKERFSAEFPKEGPSILRIQQVVRGDSAAYFCASSPILTSGNEQFFGPGTRLTVL.

The chain joins TRBV4-2 to TRBJ2-1; TRBD1 is a possible D gene (6 bases). Germline CDR1 LGHNA, CDR2 YNFKEQ. V was trimmed by 1 base and J by 6 bases, leaving 16 bases between them. The CDR3 covers 16 residues. The CDR3 region has the DNA TGTGCCAGCAGCCAAGCAACGGGACACGGAGGCAATGAGCAGTTCTTC. This encodes CASSQATGHGGNEQFF.

This clonotype was found a few times. The V call is TRBV7-9, the J call TRBJ1-1; D is possibly TRBD1 (5 bases). CDR1 and CDR2 from the germline V gene are SEHNR and FQNEAQ (reference sequence). The CDR3 has 10 residues. V was pared by 4 bases and J by 13 bases, with 10 bases between. CDR3 in amino acids: CASSWDAVFF. CDR3 nucleotide sequence: TGTGCCAGCAGCTGGGACGCCGTTTTCTTT.

CDR3 in amino acids: CASSLYRGYNEQFF. CDR3 bases: TGTGCCAGCAGTTTGTACAGGGGGTACAATGAGCAGTTCTTC. The V and J genes are TRBV27 and TRBJ2-1; TRBD1 aligns across 8 bases. Per germline, CDR1 MNHEY and CDR2 SMNVEV (reference sequence). Trimming took 3 bases from V and 4 from J; bases not matched to a gene: 2. The CDR3 is made up of 14 amino acids.

The V gene is TRBV29-1, the J gene TRBJ2-7; 9 bases align to TRBD2. CDR1 and CDR2 from the germline V gene are SQVTM and ANQGSEA. The V and J ends lost 5 bases and 4 bases, in that order; junction bases with no gene match: 18. The CDR3 runs to 17 residues. In DNA, the CDR3 is TGCAGCGTTTGGGGGGGAGACCCCGGGACTAGCTCTTACGAGCAGTACTTC. The encoded protein is CSVWGGDPGTSSYEQYF.

This chain connects TRBV14 to TRBJ1-6, with TRBD1 matching 7 bases. In germline, CDR1 is SGHDN, CDR2 FVKESK. CDR3 length equals 16 residues. J lost 10 bases, V lost 3 bases, and 12 bases had no gene match. The CDR3 sequence: CASSHPTGSFMSPLHF. The CDR3 region has the DNA TGTGCCAGCAGCCACCCGACAGGGAGTTTTATGTCACCCCTCCACTTT.

There are a few counts of this clonotype. The chain couples TRBV7-2 to TRBJ1-2; a possible D gene is TRBD1 (6 bases). Trimming removed 1 base from V and 2 bases from J, with 17 bases in between. This CDR3 comprises 17 residues. The V gene's germline CDR1 is SGHTA and CDR2 FQGNSA. The CDR3 reads CASSLGGPVDSNYGYTF. The CDR3 nucleotides are TGTGCCAGCAGCTTAGGGGGGCCAGTCGACTCCAACTATGGCTACACCTTC.

The chain has TRBV7-8 and TRBJ1-4, with 8 positions matching TRBD1. Unmatched junction bases numbered 2, after V lost 1 base and J lost 7 bases. The CDR3 loop spans 14 amino acids. Germline V lookup: CDR1 SGHVS, CDR2 FQNEAQ. The CDR3 loop is CASSLGQGFEKLFF. In nucleotides, the CDR3 is TGTGCCAGCAGCTTAGGACAGGGGTTTGAAAAACTGTTTTTT.

This clonotype showed up just a few times. The chain combines TRBV7-2 with TRBJ2-3, with 8 bases matching TRBD2. Germline V CDR1 and CDR2: SGHTA, FQGNSA. V dropped 4 bases and J dropped 5; count of bases not matched to a gene: 23. The CDR3 is made up of 20 amino acids. The CDR3 DNA reads as TGTGCCAGCAGCTCCACCCTCGTCGCGGGGGGACTTAATGGGGGAGATACGCAGTATTTT. Translated: CASSSTLVAGGLNGGDTQYF. The variable domain in full, completed from reference TRBV7-2 and TRBJ2-3, reads GAGVSQSPSNKVTEKGKDVELRCDPISGHTALYWYRQSLGQGLEFLIYFQGNSAPDKSGLPSDRFSAERTGGSVSTLTIQRTQQEDSAVYLCASSSTLVAGGLNGGDTQYFGPGTRLTVL.

The rearrangement joins TRBV4-2 to TRBJ2-3; D might be TRBD2 (5 bases). There are 16 residues in the CDR3. Trimming removed 0 bases at V and 1 base at J, with 11 bases between. CDR1 LGHNA and CDR2 YNFKEQ come from the germline V gene. CDR3 coding DNA: TGTGCCAGCAGCCAAGATCTATACGGGGGCACAGATACGCAGTATTTT. This encodes CASSQDLYGGTDTQYF.

This clonotype was counted ten times or more. The V gene is TRBV24-1, the J gene TRBJ2-3; D is ambiguous. V was clipped by 9 bases and J by 2 bases, with 5 bases between them. The V gene's germline CDR1 is KGHDR and CDR2 SFDVKD. There are 11 residues in the CDR3. In DNA, the CDR3 is TGTGCCACCGCCAACACAGATACGCAGTATTTT. Protein product: CATANTDTQYF.

CDR3 sequence (DNA): TGCGCCAGCAGCTTGGCCTGGGGGGGCGACTACAATGAGCAGTTCTTC. Translating it yields CASSLAWGGDYNEQFF. The gene calls are TRBV5-1 and TRBJ2-1; weak D call: TRBD2 (7 bases). The CDR3 runs to 16 residues. Trimming removed 0 bases at V and 3 bases at J, with 13 bases between. Germline loops: CDR1 SGHRS, CDR2 YFSETQ.

This clonotype was observed a handful of times. The J gene is TRBJ2-3, the V gene TRBV2; 15 positions agree with TRBD2. The V gene end was trimmed by 5 bases and the J gene end by 8 bases; junction bases not matched to a gene: 8. CDR3 size: 16 residues. Germline CDR1 SNHLY, CDR2 FYNNEI. The CDR3 bases are TGTGCCAGCAGTCCCTGGACTAGCGGGGGGGCCGCTACGCAGTATTTT. This codes for CASSPWTSGGAATQYF.

Written as DNA, the CDR3 is TGTGCCAGCAGTTACTACGGGGGTAATGAAAAACTGTTTTTT. It translates to CASSYYGGNEKLFF. V and J are TRBV6-6 and TRBJ1-4; possibly TRBD1 for D (5 bases). The CDR3 has 14 residues. In germline, CDR1 is MNHNY, CDR2 SVGAGI (reference sequence). Trimming cost V 1 base and J 4 bases, with 7 bases left between them.

The rearrangement uses TRBV18 and TRBJ1-1; 7 nucleotides align to TRBD1. The V segment lost 4 bases and the J segment 8 bases; nucleotides outside the gene matches: 4. Looked up from germline, CDR1 is KGHSH and CDR2 is LQKENI. The CDR3 loop spans 12 amino acids. This CDR3 is CASSLTDREAFF. For the CDR3, the DNA is TGTGCCAGCTCACTAACGGACAGGGAAGCTTTCTTT.

This rearrangement joins TRBV29-1 to TRBJ1-4; 8 nucleotides match TRBD1. J lost 2 bases, V lost 6 bases, and 8 bases had no gene match. The CDR3 is made up of 15 amino acids. Germline V gene data show CDR1 as SQVTM and CDR2 as ANQGSEA. As DNA, the CDR3 is TGCAGCGTGGAACTGGCAGGGGGCACTAATGAAAAACTGTTTTTT. It yields the protein CSVELAGGTNEKLFF.

The sample holds many counts of this clonotype. The chain is built from TRBV4-1 and TRBJ2-2, with 11 bases identical to TRBD2. Germline values: CDR1 MGHRA, CDR2 YSYEKL. This CDR3 region has 21 residues. The V and J ends lost 2 bases and 4 bases, in that order; junction bases with no gene match: 18. The CDR3 sequence is CASSQTWGPGLAAGPTGELFF. The CDR3 DNA follows: TGCGCCAGCAGCCAAACATGGGGGCCGGGACTAGCGGCGGGACCCACCGGGGAGCTGTTTTTT.

This clonotype was observed a few times. The chain employs TRBV7-8 and TRBJ2-5; 14 nucleotides agree with TRBD2. Germline V gene lookup returns CDR1 SGHVS and CDR2 FQNEAQ. There are 16 residues in the CDR3. Trimming at V came to 4 bases and at J to 7 bases, leaving 8 bases not matched to a gene. For the CDR3, the DNA is TGTGCCAGCAGCTCCCAGTGGACTAGCGGGGGGTGGACCCAGTACTTC. This encodes CASSSQWTSGGWTQYF. Based on the CDR3 plus reference TRBV7-8 and TRBJ2-5, the full variable domain is GAGVSQSPRYKVAKRGQDVALRCDPISGHVSLFWYQQALGQGPEFLTYFQNEAQLDKSGLPSDRFFAERPEGSVSTLKIQRTQQEDSAVYLCASSSQWTSGGWTQYFGPGTRLLVL.

There are a few counts of this clonotype. This chain uses TRBV12-3 or TRBV12-4 with TRBJ2-3, with a weak D call TRBD2 (7 bases). The CDR3 is 16 amino acids. V was cut by 6 bases and J by 1 base, with 17 bases left in between. This CDR3 reads CASRLLGGGRTDTQYF. The CDR3, as DNA: TGTGCCAGCAGACTTCTAGGGGGGGGCCGCACAGATACGCAGTATTTT.

J is TRBJ1-5 and V is TRBV6-2 or TRBV6-3; D possibly corresponds to TRBD1 (6 bases). The CDR3 is made up of 16 amino acids. The germline V and J ends were trimmed by 2 bases and 1 base, with 12 bases remaining between them. The germline V gene has CDR1 MNHEY and CDR2 SVGEGT. The CDR3 DNA is TGTGCCAGCAGTTACAGGTCGAGGGGGAGCAATCAGCCCCAGCATTTT. It is translated as CASSYRSRGSNQPQHF.